This T cell receptor (beta chain) was profiled in a study of cytomegalovirus exposure and HLA in healthy donors. CDR3 length equals 14 residues. Germline-derived CDR1 and CDR2 are MDHEN and SYDVKM. Trimming left V 7 bases short and J 6 bases short, with 17 bases between. PCR employed 60 Vbeta and 13 Jbeta primers. Assay used: immunoSEQ multiplex PCR; TCRdb lists only in-frame clones, some missing. The data hold around 110,000 clones, with 75% to 85% observed a single time. V is TRBV28 and J is TRBJ2-3; D is ambiguous. The specimen sequenced was PBMCs. This sequence was found in a man aged 25 to 40 in good health and CMV-seropositive. The CDR3 DNA is TGTGCCAGCATTTCCCTAGACCGTACGGATACGCAGTATTTT. This translates into CASISLDRTDTQYF.